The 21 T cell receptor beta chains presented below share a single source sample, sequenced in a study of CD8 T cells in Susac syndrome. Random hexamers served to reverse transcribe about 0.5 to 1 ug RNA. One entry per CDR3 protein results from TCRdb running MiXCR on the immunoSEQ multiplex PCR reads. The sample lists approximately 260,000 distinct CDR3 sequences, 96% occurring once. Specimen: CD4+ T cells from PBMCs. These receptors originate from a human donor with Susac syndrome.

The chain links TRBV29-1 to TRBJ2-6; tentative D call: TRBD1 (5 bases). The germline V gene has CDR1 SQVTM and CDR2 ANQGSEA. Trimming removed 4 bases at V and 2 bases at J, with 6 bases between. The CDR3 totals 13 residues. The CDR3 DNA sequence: TGCAGCGTTGGGGGCACTGGGGCCAACGTCCTGACTTTC. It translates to CSVGGTGANVLTF.

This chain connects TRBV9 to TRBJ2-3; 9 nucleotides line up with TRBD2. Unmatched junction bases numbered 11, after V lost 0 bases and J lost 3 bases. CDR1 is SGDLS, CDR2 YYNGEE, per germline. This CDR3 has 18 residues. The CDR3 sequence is CASSVDSSGKARTDTQYF. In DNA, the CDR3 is TGTGCCAGCAGCGTAGATTCTAGCGGGAAAGCACGAACAGATACGCAGTATTTT.

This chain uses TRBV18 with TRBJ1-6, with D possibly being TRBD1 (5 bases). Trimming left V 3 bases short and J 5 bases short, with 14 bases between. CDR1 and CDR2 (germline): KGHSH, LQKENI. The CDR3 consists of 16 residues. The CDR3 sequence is CASSPTTGRDNSPLHF. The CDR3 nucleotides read TGTGCCAGCTCACCTACGACGGGACGAGATAATTCACCCCTCCACTTT.

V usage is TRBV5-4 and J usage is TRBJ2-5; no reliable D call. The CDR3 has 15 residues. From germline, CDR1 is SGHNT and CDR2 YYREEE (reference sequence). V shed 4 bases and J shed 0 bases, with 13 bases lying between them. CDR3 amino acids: CASSQPGLYQETQYF. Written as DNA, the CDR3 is TGTGCCAGCAGCCAGCCGGGCCTCTACCAAGAGACCCAGTACTTC. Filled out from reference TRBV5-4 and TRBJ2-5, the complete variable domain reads ETGVTQSPTHLIKTRGQQVTLRCSSQSGHNTVSWYQQALGQGPQFIFQYYREEENGRGNFPPRFSGLQFPNYSSELNVNALELDDSALYLCASSQPGLYQETQYFGPGTRLLVL.

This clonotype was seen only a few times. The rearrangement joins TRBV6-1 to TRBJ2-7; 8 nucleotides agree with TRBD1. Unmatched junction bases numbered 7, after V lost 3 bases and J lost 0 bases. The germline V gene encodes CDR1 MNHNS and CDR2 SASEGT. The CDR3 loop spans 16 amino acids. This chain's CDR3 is CASSDPGTGLSYEQYF. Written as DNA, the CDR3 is TGTGCCAGCAGTGATCCCGGGACAGGACTCTCCTACGAGCAGTACTTC.

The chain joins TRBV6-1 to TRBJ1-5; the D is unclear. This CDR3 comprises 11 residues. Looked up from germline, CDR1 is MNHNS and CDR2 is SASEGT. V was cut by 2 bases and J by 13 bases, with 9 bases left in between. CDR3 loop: CASSESRSQHF. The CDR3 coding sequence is TGTGCCAGCAGTGAATCTCGAAGTCAGCATTTT.

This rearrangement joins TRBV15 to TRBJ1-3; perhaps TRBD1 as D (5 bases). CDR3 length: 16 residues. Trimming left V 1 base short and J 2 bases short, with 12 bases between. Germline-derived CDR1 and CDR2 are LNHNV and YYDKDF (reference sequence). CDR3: CATSRVRTTTGNTIYF. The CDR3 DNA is TGTGCCACCAGCAGAGTAAGGACAACGACTGGAAACACCATATATTTT.

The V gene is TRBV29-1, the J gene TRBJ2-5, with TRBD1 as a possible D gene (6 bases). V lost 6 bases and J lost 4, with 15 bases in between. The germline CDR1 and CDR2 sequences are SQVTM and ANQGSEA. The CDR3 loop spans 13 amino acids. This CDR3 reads CSVGDRWGETQYF. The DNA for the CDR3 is TGCAGCGTGGGTGACAGGTGGGGAGAGACCCAGTACTTC.

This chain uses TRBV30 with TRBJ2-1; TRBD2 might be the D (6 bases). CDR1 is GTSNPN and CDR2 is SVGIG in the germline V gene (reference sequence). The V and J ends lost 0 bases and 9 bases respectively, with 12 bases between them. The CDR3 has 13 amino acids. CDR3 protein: CAWSVGTETEQFF. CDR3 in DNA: TGTGCCTGGAGTGTCGGGACTGAAACTGAGCAGTTCTTC.

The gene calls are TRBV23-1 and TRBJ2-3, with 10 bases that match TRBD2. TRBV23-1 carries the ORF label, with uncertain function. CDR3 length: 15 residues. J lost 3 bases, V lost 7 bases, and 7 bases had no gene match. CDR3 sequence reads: CASTLAGVITDTQYF. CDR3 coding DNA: TGCGCCAGCACGCTAGCGGGAGTGATTACAGATACGCAGTATTTT.

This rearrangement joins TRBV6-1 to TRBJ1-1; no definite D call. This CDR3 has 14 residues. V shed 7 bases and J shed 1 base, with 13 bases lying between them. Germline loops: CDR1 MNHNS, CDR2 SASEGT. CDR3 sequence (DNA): TGTGCCAGCACAGGTTCTTGGTCGAACACTGAAGCTTTCTTT. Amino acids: CASTGSWSNTEAFF.

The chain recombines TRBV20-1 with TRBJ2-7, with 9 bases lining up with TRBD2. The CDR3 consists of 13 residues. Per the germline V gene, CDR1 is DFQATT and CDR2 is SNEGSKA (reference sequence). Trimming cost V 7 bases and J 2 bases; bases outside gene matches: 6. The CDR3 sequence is CSGRGGNAYEQYF. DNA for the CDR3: TGCAGTGGGCGGGGGGGTAATGCCTACGAGCAGTACTTC.

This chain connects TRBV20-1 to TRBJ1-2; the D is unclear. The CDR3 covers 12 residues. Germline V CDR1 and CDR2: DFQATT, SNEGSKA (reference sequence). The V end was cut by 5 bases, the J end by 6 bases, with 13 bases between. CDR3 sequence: CSAGSDLNGYTF. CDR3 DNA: TGCAGTGCTGGTAGCGACTTAAATGGCTACACCTTC.

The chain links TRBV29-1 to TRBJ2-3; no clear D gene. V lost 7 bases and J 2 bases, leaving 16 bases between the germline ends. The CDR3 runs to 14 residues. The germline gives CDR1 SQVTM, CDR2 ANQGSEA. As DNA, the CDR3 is TGCAGCGCCAGCCGACGGCTACTCACAGATACGCAGTATTTT. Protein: CSASRRLLTDTQYF.

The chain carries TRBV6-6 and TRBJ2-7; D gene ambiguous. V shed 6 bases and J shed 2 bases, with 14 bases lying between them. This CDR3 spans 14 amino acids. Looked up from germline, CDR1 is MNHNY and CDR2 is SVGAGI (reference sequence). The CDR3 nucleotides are TGTGCCAGCAGAGCCCGTCCAGCCGCCTACGAGCAGTACTTC. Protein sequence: CASRARPAAYEQYF.

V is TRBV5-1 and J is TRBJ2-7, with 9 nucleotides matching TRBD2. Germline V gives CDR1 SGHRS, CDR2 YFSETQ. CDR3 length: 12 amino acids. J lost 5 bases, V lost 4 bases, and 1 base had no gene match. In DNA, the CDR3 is TGCGCCAGCAGCCAGCGGGGGGACGAGCAGTACTTC. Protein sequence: CASSQRGDEQYF.

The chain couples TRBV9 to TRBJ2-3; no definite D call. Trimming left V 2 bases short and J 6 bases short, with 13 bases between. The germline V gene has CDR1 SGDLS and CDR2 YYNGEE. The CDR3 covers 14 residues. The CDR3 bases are TGTGCCAGCAGCGTCCAGACCTGGGTGGATACGCAGTATTTT. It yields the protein CASSVQTWVDTQYF.

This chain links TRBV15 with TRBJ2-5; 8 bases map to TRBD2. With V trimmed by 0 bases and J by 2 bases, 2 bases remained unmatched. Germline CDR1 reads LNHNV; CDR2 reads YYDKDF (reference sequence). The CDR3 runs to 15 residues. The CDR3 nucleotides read TGTGCCACCAGCAGAGATCGGGGGGGACAAGAGACCCAGTACTTC. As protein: CATSRDRGGQETQYF.

CDR3 DNA: TGCGCCAGCAGCCAAGAATCCCTTGGGGCCGGGGAGCTGTTTTTT. Translated: CASSQESLGAGELFF. The chain uses TRBV4-1 and TRBJ2-2; D gene uncertain. The CDR3 consists of 15 residues. Trimming stripped 0 bases from V and 6 bases from J, with 11 bases between. In germline, CDR1 is MGHRA, CDR2 YSYEKL.

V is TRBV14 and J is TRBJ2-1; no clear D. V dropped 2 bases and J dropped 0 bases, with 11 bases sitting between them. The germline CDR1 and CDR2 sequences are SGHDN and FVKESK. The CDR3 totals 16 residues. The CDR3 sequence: CASSQQDGSSYNEQFF. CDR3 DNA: TGTGCCAGCAGCCAACAGGATGGCAGCTCCTACAATGAGCAGTTCTTC.

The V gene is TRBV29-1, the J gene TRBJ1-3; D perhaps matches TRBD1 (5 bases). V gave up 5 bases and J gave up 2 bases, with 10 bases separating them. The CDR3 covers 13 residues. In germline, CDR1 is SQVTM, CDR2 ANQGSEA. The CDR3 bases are TGCAGCGTTAACCTCAGGGCTGGAAACACCATATATTTT. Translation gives CSVNLRAGNTIYF.